This is a list of T cell receptor beta chains from one sample in a study of OX40 agonist ivuxolimab in advanced cancers. Profiling relied on immunoSEQ multiplex PCR, and the TCRdb table lists in-frame clones only, not all of them. The sample lists tens of thousands of clones, roughly nine tenths seen once, with around 0.98% in the top ten. The sequencing here drew on CD4+ or CD8+ T cells sorted from blood, taken in a trial of the OX40 agonist ivuxolimab. Receptors originate from an adult with an advanced solid tumor such as melanoma, head and neck, liver or kidney cancer. Each CDR3 is given with its conserved first and last residue. D genes are given only for firm matches. Not every row has a clone size; where given, it reads once, few, many or a size class.

V gene	clone size	J gene	D gene	CDR3 DNA	CDR3 protein
TRBV4-2	.	TRBJ2-3	TRBD2	TGTGCCAGCAGCCAAGCCATAGCGGGAGATACGCAGTATTTT	CASSQAIAGDTQYF
TRBV2	.	TRBJ2-7	.	TGTGCCACGGCTGACAGACGTTTCTCCTACGAGCAGTACTTC	CATADRRFSYEQYF
TRBV5-1	.	TRBJ2-1	TRBD2	TGCGCCAGCAGCTTGGAGGGTGTAGCGGGGGATGACAATGAGCAGTTCTTC	CASSLEGVAGDDNEQFF
TRBV7-2	.	TRBJ2-3	.	TGTGCCAGCAGCTTAGAATGGGACCGTGGAAGGCAGTATTTT	CASSLEWDRGRQYF
TRBV15	.	TRBJ1-2	.	TGTGCCACCAGCAAACAGGGTGGGTATGGCTACACCTTC	CATSKQGGYGYTF
TRBV11-3	.	TRBJ1-3	.	TGTGCCAGCAGCGGACAGAACACTGGAAACACCATATATTTT	CASSGQNTGNTIYF
TRBV11-3	.	TRBJ2-7	.	TGTGCCAGCAGCTGGAGGACTGCTTCCTACGAGCAGTACTTC	CASSWRTASYEQYF
TRBV11-2	once	TRBJ2-1	TRBD1	TGTGCCAGCAGCTTAAGGGGGGCCGGGACAGGGCCTTACAATGAGCAGTTCTTC	CASSLRGAGTGPYNEQFF
TRBV6-4	.	TRBJ2-2	TRBD2	TGTGCCAGCACCCGAAACGGAGGGGAGGGATCCTCAGGGATGCTGTTTTTT	CASTRNGGEGSSGMLFF
TRBV11-3	.	TRBJ1-1	.	TGTGCCAGCAGCAAGCGTCGGGGACCGAACACTGAAGCTTTCTTT	CASSKRRGPNTEAFF
TRBV19	.	TRBJ1-1	.	TGTGCCAGTAGTATATTTGGACCGACTGAAGCTTTCTTT	CASSIFGPTEAFF
TRBV19	.	TRBJ1-5	TRBD1	TGTGCCAGTAGTGGCGGGACAGGGACCTTGAGGGATAGCAATCAGCCCCAGCATTTT	CASSGGTGTLRDSNQPQHF
TRBV10-3	.	TRBJ2-3	.	TGTGCCATCAGCCTGTCGATAGGCACAGATACGCAGTATTTT	CAISLSIGTDTQYF
TRBV28	once	TRBJ1-5	.	TGTGCCAGCAGTTTGGGCGGGACTAATCAGCCCCAGCATTTT	CASSLGGTNQPQHF
TRBV5-4	.	TRBJ2-3	.	TGTGCCAGCAGCTTGACAGATACGCAGTATTTT	CASSLTDTQYF
TRBV5-1	.	TRBJ2-7	TRBD1	TGCGCCAGCAGCATAAGTGGACAGGGCCCCTCCTACGAGCAGTACTTC	CASSISGQGPSYEQYF
TRBV5-4	.	TRBJ2-2	TRBD1	TGTGCCAGCCAATCTCCGGGACAGGGAGACACCGGGGAGCTGTTTTTT	CASQSPGQGDTGELFF
TRBV6-5	.	TRBJ2-3	.	TGTGCCAGCAGTGATATGGACGGGGCGGATACGCAGTATTTT	CASSDMDGADTQYF
TRBV19	few	TRBJ2-2	.	TGTGCCAGTGGGTCTACGGGTGCCAGCGGGGAGCTGTTTTTT	CASGSTGASGELFF
TRBV5-1	.	TRBJ1-1	TRBD1	TGCGCCAGCAGCCCGGCAGGGGGCGCGTGGACTGAAGCTTTCTTT	CASSPAGGAWTEAFF
TRBV15	.	TRBJ2-7	TRBD2	TGTGCCACCAGCAGAGATCCCGTTGGGACTAGCGGGCACCCTAGCTCCTACGAGCAGTACTTC	CATSRDPVGTSGHPSSYEQYF
TRBV7-9	.	TRBJ2-2	TRBD1	TGTGCCAGCAGCTTTATCGTAGAGACAGGGTTTACCGGGGAGCTGTTTTTT	CASSFIVETGFTGELFF
TRBV5-4	.	TRBJ1-5	TRBD1	TGTGCCAGCAGCTTCGGGGGACAGGGGGCCTATAGCAATCAGCCCCAGCATTTT	CASSFGGQGAYSNQPQHF
TRBV7-8	.	TRBJ1-2	TRBD1	TGTGCCAGCGGTCGGGACAGGGAAGATGGCTACACCTTC	CASGRDREDGYTF
TRBV19	.	TRBJ1-2	TRBD1	TGTGCCAGTAGGGGACAGGGCCAGGGAACCTATGGCTACACCTTC	CASRGQGQGTYGYTF
TRBV18	.	TRBJ1-1	TRBD1	TGTGCCAGCTCACCGAGCGGACAGGGTCTCGGGAAGAACACTGAAGCTTTCTTT	CASSPSGQGLGKNTEAFF
TRBV5-5	.	TRBJ2-2	.	TGTGCCAGCAGCGCGGCCATTAGAATAAACACCGGGGAGCTGTTTTTT	CASSAAIRINTGELFF
TRBV6-1	.	TRBJ2-7	.	TGTGCCAGCAGTGAACTCTATGGCAGGTTCCCATCCTACGAGCAGTACTTC	CASSELYGRFPSYEQYF
TRBV18	.	TRBJ2-5	.	TGTGCCAGCTCACCATCTTTTCTGGAGACCCAGTACTTC	CASSPSFLETQYF
TRBV28	.	TRBJ1-2	TRBD1	TGTGCCAGCAGCATCGACAGGGTGGACACCTATGGCTACACCTTC	CASSIDRVDTYGYTF
TRBV5-1	few	TRBJ1-5	.	TGCGCCAACCGATTAAGGGTGTTGGGCAATCAGCCCCAGCATTTT	CANRLRVLGNQPQHF
TRBV6-6	.	TRBJ1-2	.	TGTGCCAGCAGTACGAATTACAAGGGAGGCTACACCTTC	CASSTNYKGGYTF
TRBV25-1	.	TRBJ2-7	.	TGTGCCAACCCCGGTCGGAACAGGGATAAAGAGCAGTACTTC	CANPGRNRDKEQYF
TRBV7-2	.	TRBJ2-7	.	TGTGCCAGCAGCTTAGGGGTACATAGCTCCTACGAGCAGTACTTC	CASSLGVHSSYEQYF
TRBV6-1	once	TRBJ2-3	.	TGTGCCAGCACCGAGGGGGTCGATACGCAGTATTTT	CASTEGVDTQYF
TRBV5-6	.	TRBJ2-6	TRBD1	TGTGCCAGCAGCTTGGGTACAGGGGATGGGGCCAACGTCCTGACTTTC	CASSLGTGDGANVLTF
TRBV11-3	.	TRBJ2-5	.	TGTGCCAGCAGCTTACGGTCCTGGGGGTACCAAGAGACCCAGTACTTC	CASSLRSWGYQETQYF
TRBV7-9	.	TRBJ2-3	TRBD2	TGTGCCAGCAGCCTAGCGGGGGGGACAGATACGCAGTATTTT	CASSLAGGTDTQYF
TRBV5-6	.	TRBJ2-4	.	TGTGCCAGCAGCTTGGCCGGAAAAGAGGAAAACATTCAGTACTTC	CASSLAGKEENIQYF
TRBV29-1	.	TRBJ2-7	TRBD1	TGCAGCGCCCTGACAGGGGTTTTCAGCGAGCAGTACTTC	CSALTGVFSEQYF
TRBV5-1	.	TRBJ1-1	TRBD1	TGCGCCAGCAGCACTGTTACAGGGGGCTTAAGTGGCACTGAAGCTTTCTTT	CASSTVTGGLSGTEAFF
TRBV28	.	TRBJ1-1	TRBD1	TGTGCCAGCAGTCCATCCGGGACAGGGGGCGAAGCTTTCTTT	CASSPSGTGGEAFF
TRBV10-2	.	TRBJ2-1	TRBD2	TGCGCCAGCAGAGAACTAGCGGGGGAAGCTCGTGAGCAGTTCTTC	CASRELAGEAREQFF
TRBV11-3	.	TRBJ2-1	TRBD2	TGTGCCAGCAGCTTAGTAGCGGGGAGCGATGAGCAGTTCTTC	CASSLVAGSDEQFF
TRBV2	.	TRBJ1-5	.	TGTGCCAGCAGTGAGGGTTATAGCAATCAGCCCCAGCATTTT	CASSEGYSNQPQHF
TRBV28	.	TRBJ1-1	.	TGTGCCAGCACCACTAGGGTTCGGTCAGGCGCTTTCTTT	CASTTRVRSGAFF
TRBV11-3	.	TRBJ2-7	.	TGTGCCAGCAGCTTCGCTTGGGCCTACGAGCAGTACTTC	CASSFAWAYEQYF
TRBV7-8	.	TRBJ2-7	.	TGTGCCAGCAGCTCACAGACAGGCCCGGGGGAGCAGTACTTC	CASSSQTGPGEQYF
TRBV23-1	.	TRBJ2-3	.	TGCGCCAGCACCGACTGCGCCACAGATACGCAGTATTTT	CASTDCATDTQYF